What follows is one TCR beta chain and its context. The CDR3 is 16 residues long. Germline values: CDR1 LGHNA, CDR2 YNFKEQ. V was pared by 3 bases and J by 6 bases, with 9 bases of the junction left unmatched. Seattle patient enrollment occurred during active infection, with longitudinal follow-up thereafter. Sequencing was performed with immunoSEQ multiplex PCR; in TCRdb, only in-frame clones are kept and a portion is missing. The sample has 300,000 or so clones, roughly 92% seen once. The data belong to a study of blood T cell repertoires in COVID-19. Study summary: Acute and convalescent COVID-19 specimens originated in the United States, Italy and Spain. Sources were T cells, B-cell-depleted T cells, or PBMCs; the material itself was cDNA or gDNA.

Material: peripheral blood. This sequence joins TRBV4-2 and TRBJ2-7; TRBD2 agrees at 12 bases. This TCR was sampled from a woman in her twenties or thirties with COVID-19, enrolled during active disease. CDR3: CASSQVLAGGPLEQYF. The CDR3 DNA reads as TGTGCCAGCAGCCAGGTTCTAGCGGGAGGGCCCCTCGAGCAGTACTTC.